Detailed here is one T cell receptor (beta chain). The antigen remains unidentified. TCRdb's table, derived via immunoSEQ multiplex PCR, lists solely in-frame clones and lacks some. The sample consists of 50,000 to 80,000 clones, about 89% of them appearing once. This entry comes from a study of cytomegalovirus exposure and HLA in healthy donors. Study observations and caveats: In vitro data verified a few CMV-associated chains as specific for CMV antigens. Researchers counted around 150 TCR beta chains as cytomegalovirus-associated.

This CDR3 spans 16 amino acids. CDR1 and CDR2 (germline): SGHDT, YYEEEE. V lost 5 bases and J lost 7, with 22 bases in between. The chain is built from TRBV5-6 and TRBJ1-5; TRBD1 is a possible D gene (6 bases). Sequencing input: PBMCs. The source is a woman under 30 in good health and CMV-seronegative. The CDR3 sequence: CASSEGGLGSGQPQHF. The CDR3 DNA reads as TGTGCCAGCAGTGAGGGGGGGCTGGGAAGCGGGCAGCCCCAGCATTTT.